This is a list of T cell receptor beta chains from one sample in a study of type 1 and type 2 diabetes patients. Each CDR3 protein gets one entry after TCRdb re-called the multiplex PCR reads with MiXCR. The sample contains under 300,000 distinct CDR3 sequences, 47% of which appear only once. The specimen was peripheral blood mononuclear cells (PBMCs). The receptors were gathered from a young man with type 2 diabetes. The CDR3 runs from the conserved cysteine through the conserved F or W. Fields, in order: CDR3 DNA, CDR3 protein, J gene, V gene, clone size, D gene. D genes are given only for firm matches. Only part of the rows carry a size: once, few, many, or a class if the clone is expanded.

CDR3nt: TGTGCCAGCAGTTATGACCGAATATCGTACACCGGGGAGCTGTTTTTT; CDR3aa: CASSYDRISYTGELFF; j_gene: TRBJ2-2; v_gene: TRBV6-2/TRBV6-3; abundance: NA; d_gene: NA
CDR3nt: TGTGCCAGTAGTAGTGGATTTGCCTACGAGCAGTACTTC; CDR3aa: CASSSGFAYEQYF; j_gene: TRBJ2-7; v_gene: TRBV19; abundance: few; d_gene: NA
CDR3nt: TGTGCCAGCAGCTACCTTGGGGACAGACCCTACGAGCAGTACTTC; CDR3aa: CASSYLGDRPYEQYF; j_gene: TRBJ2-7; v_gene: TRBV6-2/TRBV6-3; abundance: NA; d_gene: TRBD1
CDR3nt: TGTGCCTGGAGTGTCCTCCGGGGGACCGAGCAGTACTTC; CDR3aa: CAWSVLRGTEQYF; j_gene: TRBJ2-7; v_gene: TRBV30; abundance: NA; d_gene: NA
CDR3nt: TGCGCCAGCAGCTTTGGCCCCATGCTGAACACTGAAGCTTTCTTT; CDR3aa: CASSFGPMLNTEAFF; j_gene: TRBJ1-1; v_gene: TRBV5-1; abundance: NA; d_gene: NA
CDR3nt: TGTGCCAGCAGGGCTTACCTCGAGCAAGAGACCCAGTACTTC; CDR3aa: CASRAYLEQETQYF; j_gene: TRBJ2-5; v_gene: TRBV6-5; abundance: many; d_gene: NA
CDR3nt: TGTGCCAGCAGCTTAACGACGTCCGGGGAGCTGTTTTTT; CDR3aa: CASSLTTSGELFF; j_gene: TRBJ2-2; v_gene: TRBV7-3; abundance: NA; d_gene: NA
CDR3nt: TGTGCCATCAGGCGGAATAGCGGGAGGGTATACAATGAGCAGTTCTTC; CDR3aa: CAIRRNSGRVYNEQFF; j_gene: TRBJ2-1; v_gene: TRBV10-3; abundance: NA; d_gene: TRBD2
CDR3nt: TGTGCCAGCAGCCAAGACGCGCCAGGGCACGGGGAGCTGTTTTTT; CDR3aa: CASSQDAPGHGELFF; j_gene: TRBJ2-2; v_gene: TRBV4-2; abundance: NA; d_gene: NA
CDR3nt: TGTGCCAGCAGCTTATCCGGGATCACAGATACGCAGTATTTT; CDR3aa: CASSLSGITDTQYF; j_gene: TRBJ2-3; v_gene: TRBV7-9; abundance: NA; d_gene: NA
CDR3nt: TGTGCCAGCAGTGACAAATACGCGAACACCGGGGAGCTGTTTTTT; CDR3aa: CASSDKYANTGELFF; j_gene: TRBJ2-2; v_gene: TRBV6-5; abundance: NA; d_gene: NA
CDR3nt: TGTGCCAGCAGCCCGGGATCAAACACTGAAGCTTTCTTT; CDR3aa: CASSPGSNTEAFF; j_gene: TRBJ1-1; v_gene: TRBV7-8; abundance: few; d_gene: NA
CDR3nt: TGTGCCAGTAGTGAACAGGGCGCTAACTATGGCTACACCTTC; CDR3aa: CASSEQGANYGYTF; j_gene: TRBJ1-2; v_gene: TRBV19; abundance: NA; d_gene: NA
CDR3nt: TGCGCCAGCAGCCCTCAGATCGGGAACACTGAAGCTTTCTTT; CDR3aa: CASSPQIGNTEAFF; j_gene: TRBJ1-1; v_gene: TRBV5-1; abundance: NA; d_gene: NA
CDR3nt: TGCGCCAGCAGCTCCCACGAGGAGTCGAATGAGCAGTTCTTC; CDR3aa: CASSSHEESNEQFF; j_gene: TRBJ2-1; v_gene: TRBV5-1; abundance: few; d_gene: NA
CDR3nt: TGTGCCAGCAGGGATACCCTAGCGGGAGGGCCCGATGAGCAGTTCTTC; CDR3aa: CASRDTLAGGPDEQFF; j_gene: TRBJ2-1; v_gene: TRBV2; abundance: NA; d_gene: TRBD2
CDR3nt: TGCAGCGTTGAAACGGGGAGCGGTGGCTACACCTTC; CDR3aa: CSVETGSGGYTF; j_gene: TRBJ1-2; v_gene: TRBV29-1; abundance: NA; d_gene: NA
CDR3nt: TGTGCCAGCAGCCAGGTTATCAGGGCCCACGAGCAGTACTTC; CDR3aa: CASSQVIRAHEQYF; j_gene: TRBJ2-7; v_gene: TRBV4-2; abundance: few; d_gene: NA
CDR3nt: TGTGCCAGCAGCTTAGCCTTAAATTCACCCCTCCACTTT; CDR3aa: CASSLALNSPLHF; j_gene: TRBJ1-6; v_gene: TRBV7-3; abundance: NA; d_gene: NA
CDR3nt: TGCGCCAGCAGCTTGGCCTGGCTCCCGAGCACCTATGGCTACACCTTC; CDR3aa: CASSLAWLPSTYGYTF; j_gene: TRBJ1-2; v_gene: TRBV5-1; abundance: NA; d_gene: NA
CDR3nt: TGCGCCAGCAGCACAAGACAGGGAGGGGGGACTGAAGCTTTCTTT; CDR3aa: CASSTRQGGGTEAFF; j_gene: TRBJ1-1; v_gene: TRBV5-1; abundance: few; d_gene: TRBD1
CDR3nt: TGTGCCAGCAGCTTCACAGGGGTGGTGGGGGAGACCCCGTACTTC; CDR3aa: CASSFTGVVGETPYF; j_gene: TRBJ2-7; v_gene: TRBV7-2; abundance: NA; d_gene: TRBD1
CDR3nt: TGCAGTGCTAGAGAGTGGTCTAGCACAGATACGCAGTATTTT; CDR3aa: CSAREWSSTDTQYF; j_gene: TRBJ2-3; v_gene: TRBV20-1; abundance: NA; d_gene: NA
CDR3nt: TGTGCCAGCAGTGAAGCGTACCCGGGCGTGGACAGGGGACACGAGCAGTACTTC; CDR3aa: CASSEAYPGVDRGHEQYF; j_gene: TRBJ2-7; v_gene: TRBV6-1; abundance: NA; d_gene: TRBD1
CDR3nt: TGTGCCAGCTCACCCCCCGGGCGGGGCACCGGGGAGCTGTTTTTT; CDR3aa: CASSPPGRGTGELFF; j_gene: TRBJ2-2; v_gene: TRBV18; abundance: NA; d_gene: NA
CDR3nt: TGTGCCAGCAGCTTGGGACAGGGGATTTTCTTC; CDR3aa: CASSLGQGIFF; j_gene: TRBJ2-1; v_gene: TRBV7-6; abundance: once; d_gene: TRBD1
CDR3nt: TGCAGCCCCAGTCCCGGGACAGGGATCACTGAAGCTTTCTTT; CDR3aa: CSPSPGTGITEAFF; j_gene: TRBJ1-1; v_gene: TRBV20-1; abundance: NA; d_gene: TRBD1
CDR3nt: TGTGCCAGCGGAATACGACAGGGCGTGAGCAATCAGCCCCAGCATTTT; CDR3aa: CASGIRQGVSNQPQHF; j_gene: TRBJ1-5; v_gene: TRBV7-2; abundance: few; d_gene: TRBD1
CDR3nt: TGTGCCACCATGGACAGGGCTGATACGCAGTATTTT; CDR3aa: CATMDRADTQYF; j_gene: TRBJ2-3; v_gene: TRBV19; abundance: NA; d_gene: TRBD1